This is a list of T cell receptor beta chains from one sample in a study of blood T cell repertoires in COVID-19. The method was immunoSEQ multiplex PCR; TCRdb's version includes in-frame clones alone and lacks a portion of them. The table includes 390,000 or so clones, around 90% detected once. What was sequenced was peripheral blood. The source of these receptors is a man between 18 and 35 years old with active or convalescent COVID-19. Both conserved end residues are part of each CDR3. Fields, in order: J gene, D gene, V gene, clone size, CDR3 protein, CDR3 DNA. D genes are given only for firm matches. Size tells how often a clone was seen (once, few, many) or the class of an expanded clone, and some rows leave it out.

J: TRBJ2-7; D: NA; V: TRBV28; size: NA; CDR3: CASSLYGDTTYEQYF; DNA: TGTGCCAGCAGTTTGTATGGGGACACTACCTACGAGCAGTACTTC
J: TRBJ2-3; D: TRBD1; V: TRBV18; size: NA; CDR3: CASSRGQGSTDTQYF; DNA: TGTGCCAGCTCCCGGGGACAGGGAAGCACAGATACGCAGTATTTT
J: TRBJ2-1; D: NA; V: TRBV7-9; size: NA; CDR3: CASSPTGNSYNEQFF; DNA: TGTGCCAGCAGCCCAACAGGCAACTCCTACAATGAGCAGTTCTTC
J: TRBJ2-7; D: NA; V: TRBV4-2; size: NA; CDR3: CASSQGLQGYEQYF; DNA: TGTGCCAGCAGCCAAGGTTTGCAGGGATACGAGCAGTACTTC
J: TRBJ2-7; D: TRBD1; V: TRBV10-3; size: NA; CDR3: CAISGDRVSEQYF; DNA: TGTGCCATCAGTGGCGACAGGGTGAGCGAGCAGTACTTC
J: TRBJ1-2; D: NA; V: TRBV7-3; size: NA; CDR3: CASSPGTLKNYGYTF; DNA: TGTGCCAGCAGCCCCGGGACACTAAAAAACTATGGCTACACCTTC
J: TRBJ2-3; D: TRBD1; V: TRBV5-1; size: once; CDR3: CASIKKGTGDTDTQYF; DNA: TGCGCCAGCATTAAGAAGGGGACAGGGGACACAGATACGCAGTATTTT
J: TRBJ2-2; D: NA; V: TRBV11-3; size: NA; CDR3: CASARGGANTGELFF; DNA: TGTGCCAGCGCAAGGGGGGGTGCGAACACCGGGGAGCTGTTTTTT
J: TRBJ2-1; D: NA; V: TRBV4-1; size: few; CDR3: CASSQAGYKDNRQFF; DNA: TGCGCCAGCAGCCAAGCCGGGTATAAGGATAATCGGCAGTTCTTC
J: TRBJ2-7; D: NA; V: TRBV3-1/TRBV3-2; size: few; CDR3: CASSQARMSEQYF; DNA: TGTGCCAGCAGCCAAGCCAGGATGAGCGAGCAGTACTTC
J: TRBJ2-1; D: TRBD2; V: TRBV27; size: NA; CDR3: CASSPRTSGRARGNEQFF; DNA: TGTGCCAGCAGTCCAAGGACTAGCGGGAGGGCCCGGGGCAATGAGCAGTTCTTC
J: TRBJ2-7; D: NA; V: TRBV28; size: NA; CDR3: CASSSPGGQGSSYEQYF; DNA: TGTGCCAGCAGCAGCCCCGGGGGGCAGGGAAGCTCCTACGAGCAGTACTTC
J: TRBJ2-1; D: NA; V: TRBV9; size: NA; CDR3: CASAVPRTPDNYNEQFF; DNA: TGTGCCAGCGCCGTTCCCCGAACACCCGATAACTACAATGAGCAGTTCTTC
J: TRBJ1-2; D: TRBD1; V: TRBV19; size: NA; CDR3: CASRAPQTGGIYGYTF; DNA: TGTGCCAGTAGAGCTCCCCAGACAGGGGGTATCTATGGCTACACCTTC
J: TRBJ2-3; D: TRBD2; V: TRBV19; size: NA; CDR3: CASSTWSGSTDTQYF; DNA: TGTGCCAGTAGCACCTGGAGCGGGAGTACCGATACGCAGTATTTT